The entry below describes one TCR beta chain. Its specificity is unknown. TCRdb re-analysed the RT-PCR reads in MiXCR, keeping a single row per CDR3 protein. Among roughly 630,000 distinct CDR3 sequences, 14% were seen once, and the ten largest hold approximately 7.6%. The CDR3 extends over 17 amino acids. V shed 0 bases, J shed 3 bases, and the junction held 9 bases outside the gene matches. Germline V gives CDR1 SGHAT, CDR2 FQNNGV. These data are taken from a study of response to subunit inactivated influenza vaccine. Study-wide results and limits: Few additional T cells are recruited per seasonal influenza vaccination, authors suggested.

Sequences were derived from PBMCs from blood, sampled less than 15 days before vaccination. This chain connects TRBV11-2 to TRBJ2-5; 8 bases line up with TRBD1. This TCR came from a man between 50 and 59 years old who received an inactivated influenza vaccine. CDR3 bases: TGTGCCAGCAGCTTAGAACTCTTGTCGACAGGGGAAGAGACCCAGTACTTC. It translates to CASSLELLSTGEETQYF.